The 18 T cell receptor beta chains presented below share a single source sample, sequenced in a study of blood T cell repertoires in COVID-19. Profiling relied on immunoSEQ multiplex PCR, and the TCRdb table lists in-frame clones only, not all of them. The table lists tens of thousands of clones, around 86% of them singletons. Sample: peripheral blood. Every receptor here comes from an elderly woman with active or convalescent COVID-19.

The rearrangement links TRBV18 to TRBJ1-3; TRBD1 might be the D (5 bases). The CDR3 is 16 residues long. Germline V gene lookup returns CDR1 KGHSH and CDR2 LQKENI. Trimming took off 10 bases at V and 0 bases at J, with 19 bases between the two ends. CDR3 protein: CATHGQGQSSGNTIYF. The CDR3 DNA sequence: TGTGCCACCCACGGGCAGGGTCAGAGCTCTGGAAACACCATATATTTT. The variable domain in full, with the rest retrieved from reference TRBV18 and TRBJ1-3, is NAGVMQNPRHLVRRRGQEARLRCSPMKGHSHVYWYRQLPEEGLKFMVYLQKENIIDESGMPKERFSAEFPKEGPSILRIQQVVRGDSAAYFCATHGQGQSSGNTIYFGEGSWLTVV.

The V gene is TRBV27, the J gene TRBJ1-5, with TRBD1 matching 8 bases. Germline values: CDR1 MNHEY, CDR2 SMNVEV (reference sequence). The CDR3 consists of 15 residues. With 6 bases clipped from V and 6 bases from J, the junction kept 10 bases outside the gene matches. CDR3 sequence (DNA): TGTGCCAGCAGCAGGCAGGGACAGGAATTTCAGCCCCAGCATTTT. Protein sequence: CASSRQGQEFQPQHF.

V usage is TRBV5-1 and J usage is TRBJ2-1, with TRBD2 matching 10 bases. The CDR3 is 16 residues long. V was pared by 1 base and J by 6 bases, with 7 bases of the junction left unmatched. Germline lookup yields CDR1 SGHRS and CDR2 YFSETQ. This CDR3 reads CASSLTTSGVSNEQFF. CDR3 bases: TGCGCCAGCAGCTTGACCACTAGCGGGGTGTCCAATGAGCAGTTCTTC. Using reference TRBV5-1 and TRBJ2-1 for the parts outside the CDR3, the full variable domain is KAGVTQTPRYLIKTRGQQVTLSCSPISGHRSVSWYQQTPGQGLQFLFEYFSETQRNKGNFPGRFSGRQFSNSRSEMNVSTLELGDSALYLCASSLTTSGVSNEQFFGPGTRLTVL.

The chain employs TRBV27 and TRBJ1-4; D unresolved. V shed 5 bases and J shed 0 bases, with 16 bases lying between them. Germline loops: CDR1 MNHEY, CDR2 SMNVEV (reference sequence). The CDR3 contains 17 residues. The CDR3 DNA reads as TGTGCCAGCAGTCACCGGGATATTATGGCAACTAATGAAAAACTGTTTTTT. It translates to CASSHRDIMATNEKLFF.

The chain links TRBV6-5 to TRBJ1-1; D remains ambiguous. The CDR3 is 14 residues long. The V gene's germline CDR1 is MNHEY and CDR2 SVGAGI. Trimming left V 1 base short and J 0 bases short, with 6 bases between. CDR3: CASSYFQLNTEAFF. The CDR3 bases are TGTGCCAGCAGTTACTTCCAGTTGAACACTGAAGCTTTCTTT.

The gene calls are TRBV2 and TRBJ1-1, with 8 nucleotides matching TRBD1. CDR3 length: 13 residues. Germline CDR1 and CDR2: SNHLY and FYNNEI. With 6 bases clipped from V and 6 bases from J, the junction kept 6 bases outside the gene matches. This chain's CDR3 is CASRGQGPSEAFF. DNA for the CDR3: TGTGCCAGCAGAGGACAGGGCCCGTCTGAAGCTTTCTTT.

The rearrangement links TRBV15 to TRBJ2-7; 9 bases match TRBD2. The CDR3 is 16 amino acids. Unmatched junction bases numbered 5, after V lost 0 bases and J lost 2 bases. Germline loops: CDR1 LNHNV, CDR2 YYDKDF (reference sequence). Here the CDR3 DNA reads TGTGCCACCAGCAGAGATCGAGGCGGGAGGGCCTACGAGCAGTACTTC. Translated, it gives CATSRDRGGRAYEQYF.

The sample holds one count of this clone. The chain has TRBV5-1 and TRBJ1-1; the match to TRBD1 covers 8 bases. CDR3 length: 15 amino acids. Germline V lookup: CDR1 SGHRS, CDR2 YFSETQ. The V gene end was trimmed by 3 bases and the J gene end by 0 bases; junction bases not matched to a gene: 4. CDR3 residues: CASSSSTGVNTEAFF. CDR3 in DNA: TGCGCCAGCAGCTCCTCGACAGGGGTGAACACTGAAGCTTTCTTT.

The chain carries TRBV30 and TRBJ2-1; TRBD1 is a possible D gene (8 bases). Between the trimmed V and J ends, which lost 5 bases and 7 bases, there was a span of 18 bases. This CDR3 is 14 amino acids long. Germline V gene sequence: CDR1 GTSNPN, CDR2 SVGIG (reference sequence). CDR3 bases: TGTGCCTGGGGACAGGGAGGGTTCTCGAATGAGCAGTTCTTC. It is translated as CAWGQGGFSNEQFF.

V usage is TRBV7-3 and J usage is TRBJ2-2, with D unresolved. Trimming cost V 3 bases and J 0 bases, with 8 bases left between them. The V gene's germline CDR1 is SGHTA and CDR2 FQGTGA. The CDR3 consists of 15 residues. The CDR3 coding sequence is TGTGCCAGCAGCTTGAGTGACTCGAACACCGGGGAGCTGTTTTTT. This encodes CASSLSDSNTGELFF.

This clone was picked up many times. The chain recombines TRBV7-2 with TRBJ2-7, with unresolved D. V was pared by 5 bases and J by 0 bases, with 17 bases between. The CDR3 contains 16 residues. Germline V lookup: CDR1 SGHTA, CDR2 FQGNSA. The CDR3 nucleotides read TGTGCCAGCAGCCCGCGGCGCCTTAAGTCCTCCTACGAGCAGTACTTC. Amino acid sequence: CASSPRRLKSSYEQYF. Using reference TRBV7-2 and TRBJ2-7 for the parts outside the CDR3, the full variable domain is GAGVSQSPSNKVTEKGKDVELRCDPISGHTALYWYRQSLGQGLEFLIYFQGNSAPDKSGLPSDRFSAERTGGSVSTLTIQRTQQEDSAVYLCASSPRRLKSSYEQYFGPGTRLTVT.

The chain combines TRBV18 with TRBJ2-3; TRBD1 aligns across 8 bases. J lost 0 bases, V lost 5 bases, and 10 bases had no gene match. Germline assignment: CDR1 KGHSH and CDR2 LQKENI. The CDR3 sequence is 17 residues long. The CDR3 region is CASSGTGQSISTDTQYF. As DNA, the CDR3 is TGTGCCAGCTCAGGGACAGGACAGTCGATAAGCACAGATACGCAGTATTTT.

V usage is TRBV7-9 and J usage is TRBJ1-6; 10 bases agree with TRBD1. Trimming took 4 bases from V and 10 from J; bases not matched to a gene: 10. Germline V lookup: CDR1 SEHNR, CDR2 FQNEAQ (reference sequence). CDR3 size: 16 residues. CDR3 bases: TGTGCCAGCAGCTCCTGGGACAGGGGACGGCACTCACCCCTCCACTTT. Its translation: CASSSWDRGRHSPLHF. The complete variable domain, with remaining parts taken from reference TRBV7-9 and TRBJ1-6, reads DTGVSQNPRHKITKRGQNVTFRCDPISEHNRLYWYRQTLGQGPEFLTYFQNEAQLEKSRLLSDRFSAERPKGSFSTLEIQRTEQGDSAMYLCASSSWDRGRHSPLHFGNGTRLTVT.

The V and J genes are TRBV6-5 and TRBJ2-2; 9 bases agree with TRBD2. V lost 8 bases to trimming and J lost 6 bases; unmatched junction nucleotides: 4. The CDR3 is 13 residues long. Germline V lookup: CDR1 MNHEY, CDR2 SVGAGI. The CDR3, as DNA: TGTGCCAGCGGTAGCGGGGGACCCGGGGAGCTGTTTTTT. It encodes CASGSGGPGELFF.

The rearrangement joins TRBV4-3 to TRBJ2-1, with 8 bases that match TRBD2. There are 16 residues in the CDR3. Germline CDR1 is LGHNA and CDR2 is YSLEER. V was clipped by 4 bases and J by 0 bases; unmatched bases: 5. Written as DNA, the CDR3 is TGCGCCAGCAGCCCTGTCGGGGGGGCCTCCTACAATGAGCAGTTCTTC. The encoded protein is CASSPVGGASYNEQFF.

Only a few counts were recorded for this clone. The CDR3 region is CASSYLPGQGARTGELFF. The CDR3 DNA reads TGTGCCAGCAGCTATCTGCCGGGACAGGGGGCTCGGACCGGGGAGCTGTTTTTT. J is TRBJ2-2 and V is TRBV7-8, with 12 positions matching TRBD1. Losses at the gene ends were 4 bases for V and 5 bases for J; bases not matched to a gene: 11. The CDR3 spans 18 residues. Germline V gives CDR1 SGHVS, CDR2 FQNEAQ.

The rearrangement joins TRBV10-3 to TRBJ1-3; TRBD1 agrees at 10 bases. Trimming removed 4 bases from V and 0 bases from J; junction bases left unmatched: 3. The CDR3 totals 16 residues. Germline V gene sequence: CDR1 ENHRY, CDR2 SYGVKD. In DNA, the CDR3 is TGTGCCATCAGTGGACAGGGGGCCCTCTCTGGAAACACCATATATTTT. This encodes CAISGQGALSGNTIYF.

The count of this clone is one. The gene calls are TRBV10-3 and TRBJ1-5; 10 nucleotides agree with TRBD1. The CDR3 runs to 18 residues. The junction had 9 bases not matched to a gene; V was cut back by 2 bases and J by 2 bases. Germline assignment: CDR1 ENHRY and CDR2 SYGVKD. As DNA, the CDR3 is TGTGCCATCAGTGAGAGGGACAGGGGAATTACGGGCAATCAGCCCCAGCATTTT. Translation gives CAISERDRGITGNQPQHF.